This is a list of T cell receptor beta chains from one sample in a study of chronic HIV infection and antiretroviral therapy. Each CDR3 protein is one row after TCRdb ran MiXCR on the 5' RACE reads. The sample includes approximately 47,000 distinct CDR3 sequences, under 20% of them seen just once. Sequencing was done on a sample of peripheral blood. Receptor source: an adult who had HIV and had not received antiretroviral therapy, or was an uninfected healthy control (not recorded which). CDR3s leave out the opening cysteine and the closing phenylalanine or tryptophan. Fields, in order: V gene, D gene, J gene, CDR3 protein. D genes are given only for firm matches.

TRBV7-2,-,TRBJ2-1,ASSLGRLADEQF
TRBV28,-,TRBJ2-3,ASTQGGFPDTQY
TRBV4-1,TRBD2,TRBJ2-1,ASSQVGTSGRQGGEQF
TRBV28,-,TRBJ1-5,ASSPSLGSGNQPQH
TRBV28,TRBD1,TRBJ1-2,ASSSRTGRVGYT
TRBV27,-,TRBJ1-6,ASSGAPQRPYNSPLH
TRBV28,-,TRBJ1-2,ASSLERETPLGYT
TRBV13,TRBD1,TRBJ2-7,ASSDRGQANSYEQY
TRBV10-3,TRBD1,TRBJ2-7,AISLQGDGEQY
TRBV5-4,-,TRBJ2-1,ASSGLPGDEQF
TRBV4-1,TRBD2,TRBJ2-3,ASSQDGLAGGLDTQY
TRBV24-1,-,TRBJ2-1,ATSSSGTRPYNEQF
TRBV28,-,TRBJ1-1,ASSPLSDMNTEAF
TRBV7-8,TRBD2,TRBJ2-5,ASSSRLAVQTQY
TRBV29-1,-,TRBJ2-3,SVAGDSTDTQY
TRBV28,-,TRBJ1-2,ASSLVQIEYGYT
TRBV7-9,-,TRBJ1-1,ASSTAEAF
TRBV4-2,TRBD2,TRBJ2-7,ASSPSGRGNEQY
TRBV12-3/TRBV12-4,-,TRBJ1-1,ASSLAVGGNGNTEAF
TRBV4-1,-,TRBJ1-1,ASSQLQGGALDTEAF
TRBV7-6,TRBD1,TRBJ1-6,ASSGRQGANSPLH
TRBV29-1,-,TRBJ2-3,SVEVQGGTDTQY
TRBV27,-,TRBJ1-5,ASSELINQPQH
TRBV29-1,TRBD1,TRBJ1-5,SVKQGYDQPQH
TRBV2,-,TRBJ2-4,ASTDGAKNIQY
TRBV2,-,TRBJ1-3,ASSENAAGNTIY
TRBV6-6,-,TRBJ1-2,ATRAGTNYGYT
TRBV4-2,-,TRBJ2-3,ASSAGVGVKFWDTQY
TRBV4-2,-,TRBJ1-2,ASSQVFGNYGYT
TRBV7-9,TRBD1,TRBJ2-3,ASSARQGRSY
TRBV24-1,-,TRBJ2-1,ATSAEPSRNEQF
TRBV28,-,TRBJ1-1,ASTPRVKAEAF
TRBV9,-,TRBJ1-1,ASSVFWNTEAF
TRBV28,TRBD1,TRBJ2-7,ASSSDREFG
TRBV3-1,-,TRBJ1-1,ASSQRGGTEAF
TRBV6-6,-,TRBJ2-7,ASSRGIRDTGEQY
TRBV5-6,-,TRBJ2-3,ASSLFGSAGTDTQY
TRBV7-3,-,TRBJ2-1,ASSPRLGNEQF
TRBV29-1,-,TRBJ1-2,SVEGGGGGYT
TRBV28,-,TRBJ2-6,ASSPIDGANVLT
TRBV28,-,TRBJ1-1,ASRTGGVGPVGAF
TRBV2,TRBD1,TRBJ1-5,ASSDRGRNQPQH
TRBV29-1,-,TRBJ2-1,SVESGVSYNEQF
TRBV12-3/TRBV12-4,-,TRBJ2-3,ASRTVWGTDTQY
TRBV28,-,TRBJ2-7,ASSPGPLGYEQY
TRBV11-2,-,TRBJ2-5,ASSRQQETQY
TRBV27,-,TRBJ1-5,FTMGGAGQPQH
TRBV2,-,TRBJ1-1,ASSVGQGYTEAF
TRBV29-1,-,TRBJ1-1,SVGQGNTEAF
TRBV11-2,-,TRBJ1-1,ASSPTMNTEAF
TRBV28,-,TRBJ2-7,ASAMGGPPYEQY
TRBV28,TRBD1,TRBJ1-5,ASSLSHRGSNQPQH
TRBV30,-,TRBJ1-1,AGTASGTEAF
TRBV29-1,TRBD2,TRBJ2-7,SVQEGGPYEQY
TRBV2,-,TRBJ2-1,ASSEAGVRNEQF
TRBV20-1,TRBD2,TRBJ2-7,SARSSGVVGYEQY
TRBV12-3/TRBV12-4,-,TRBJ2-4,ASSLGWKNIQY